Here is one T cell receptor beta chain with its context. Different DNA sequences within this sample yield the same CDR3. The sample comes from a study of shared T cell receptors in the human thymus. V shed 5 bases, J shed 2 bases, and the junction held 15 bases outside the gene matches. The CDR3 runs to 18 residues. Per germline, CDR1 MDHEN and CDR2 SYDVKM. Measured with immunoSEQ multiplex PCR; TCRdb has only the in-frame clones, and not every one. The sample shows hundreds of thousands of clones, approximately 90% of them seen only once. This sample was shared with a second study, whose subject was human thymus T cells. That publication notes: The people who donated were healthy Finnish babies having corrective surgery for congenital heart defects. From resections taken during corrective heart surgery, the thymus tissue was obtained. Repertoires from thymus and blood appeared to show biased V and J gene usage.

This clonotype was obtained from a boy younger than two with a congenital heart defect. Sequences were obtained from thymocytes. The chain employs TRBV28 and TRBJ1-5; 7 bases map to TRBD1. The CDR3 DNA sequence: TGTGCCAGCAGTCCCTCCGACAGGGCACGAGGTGGCAATCAGCCCCAGCATTTT. It yields the protein CASSPSDRARGGNQPQHF.